The 2 T cell receptor beta chains below come from one sample, sequenced in a study of post-analysis software for immune sequencing data (dated by TCRdb to between 2014 and 2017). General study outcomes and caveats: Significantly higher frequencies in patients than in controls were found for several TRBV segments, including TRBV5-6, TRBV5-1 and TRBV20-1.

Preparation of the library involved PCR. Sequencing instrument: Illumina HiSeq 2500. Unique molecular identifiers were incorporated into TCR beta cDNA libraries to reduce PCR and sequencing biases. Using fastp at Q25 and MiXCR, TCRdb reprocessed the public reads and kept productive beta chains. CDR3 protein duplicates are merged, each entry listing the most common genes and DNA. Recorded for this sample are fewer than 850,000 distinct CDR3 sequences; 25% to 30% of them occurred a single time. The ten biggest clones cover about 0.5% of the sample. Their cognate antigens are unknown. The material sequenced was blood. These receptors were taken from a girl aged 10 to 17 with multiple sclerosis.

V gene TRBV7-9 combines with J gene TRBJ2-7, with D unresolved. V lost 2 bases to trimming and J lost 10 bases, with 12 bases between them. This CDR3 region has 12 residues. Germline CDR1 SEHNR, CDR2 FQNEAQ (reference sequence). The CDR3 region is CASSLTDPVQYF. The CDR3 DNA reads TGTGCCAGCAGCTTAACGGACCCCGTACAGTACTTC.

The chain employs TRBV18 and TRBJ2-6; D not certain. The CDR3 spans 15 residues. CDR1 is KGHSH and CDR2 is LQKENI in the germline V gene. Trimming removed 6 bases from V and 2 bases from J, with 11 bases in between. CDR3 sequence (DNA): TGTGCCAGCTCGCAAAGGGATCCTGGGGCCAACGTCCTGACTTTC. It encodes CASSQRDPGANVLTF.